The rows below give T cell receptor beta chains drawn from one sample of a study of T cell changes during pregnancy in multiple sclerosis. The protocol was immunoSEQ multiplex PCR, while the TCRdb copy is restricted to in-frame clones and leaves out a portion. In the table there are some 71,000 clones, over 75% of which are singletons. The specimen was CD4+ T cells from peripheral blood mononuclear cells, collected in the third trimester of pregnancy. All receptors derive from a female donor in good health, enrolled as a control in a pregnancy study. The conserved cysteine and the conserved F or W are not part of the CDR3 here. Fields, in order: CDR3 length, V gene, D gene, CDR3 protein. D genes are given only for firm matches.

12 TRBV9 TRBD1 ASSSRTGQETQY
12 TRBV6-6 NA ASSYGGSGETQY
11 TRBV19 TRBD1 ASRTDRAGEQY
12 TRBV11-2 NA ASSLIQGDAGYT
17 TRBV12-2 NA ASRLAFVRNRVGDYEQY
12 TRBV25-1 TRBD1 ASSGLDRGTEAF
16 TRBV7-9 TRBD2 ASSLMGLAGGRTDTQY
10 TRBV7-9 NA ASSPQENTQY
11 TRBV6-1 NA ASRAPGEETQY
13 TRBV6-6 TRBD1 ASSYLGGVGDGYT
20 TRBV10-3 TRBD1 AISEQKPTGPKDRSGANVLT
14 TRBV27 NA ASRASGGPRKYEQY
13 TRBV11-1 NA ASSRAPSGTDTQY
14 TRBV4-1 NA ASSQDWAGSQGPQH
12 TRBV19 TRBD1 ASSLAGGWETQY
13 TRBV15 NA ATSRAGGGGNTIY
12 TRBV30 NA AWSVEPLNTEAF
16 TRBV18 NA ASSSGTPGQSSNQPQH
13 TRBV19 NA ASSTRTTRGTEAF
11 TRBV7-3 NA ASSLIARDEQF
11 TRBV2 TRBD1 ASRTGVASPLH
11 TRBV2 NA ASSSNSYTEAF
13 TRBV9 NA ASSAGDGWNEKLF
13 TRBV5-4 TRBD1 ASSSKTQGEDGYT
15 TRBV5-3 NA ARSLDKAEIREETQY
11 TRBV19 TRBD1 ASSMRGQDGYT
14 TRBV11-3 TRBD2 ASSLQRGRSSYEQY
14 TRBV19 TRBD1 ASSPAGTGGFYGYT
13 TRBV5-1 NA ASRIAAPTNEKLF
14 TRBV7-2 NA ASSLFLRPRGDTQY
13 TRBV2 TRBD1 ASSGFLRTGEGYT
15 TRBV7-9 TRBD2 ASSKMSTSGRTYEQY
11 TRBV19 NA ASSTTKNTEAF
12 TRBV4-1 TRBD1 ASSHPGQGYGYT
15 TRBV4-1 NA ASSQDGAGTTGEKLF
13 TRBV11-1 NA ASSLGENPNYGYT
11 TRBV18 TRBD1 ASSADRDYGYT
11 TRBV30 NA AWRVRPNTEAF
13 TRBV5-4 TRBD1 ASSPRTGRDTEAF
14 TRBV19 NA ASSTTGVPGANVLT
12 TRBV30 TRBD1 AWRGQVGTGELF